Listed below are T cell receptor beta chains from one sample, sequenced in a study of T cells in localized non-small cell lung cancer. Using immunoSEQ multiplex PCR, the repertoire was profiled, and TCRdb retains in-frame clones only, with some absent. The sample contains about 24,000 clones, approximately 88% of which appear only once. The sample consisted of peripheral blood, taken before any cancer treatment. Receptors originate from a man aged 35 to 70 with stage I squamous cell lung carcinoma. Each CDR3 is given with its conserved first and last residue. D genes are given only for firm matches. Not every row has a clone size; where given, it reads once, few, many or a size class.

d_call	v_call	clone_size	j_call	cdr3_nt	cdr3_aa
-	TRBV5-4	-	TRBJ2-1	TGTGCCAGCAGCTTAGAGGGTTGGAATGAGCAGTTCTTC	CASSLEGWNEQFF
-	TRBV29-1	-	TRBJ1-1	TGCAGCGTTGAAGAACAGGACACTGAAGCTTTCTTT	CSVEEQDTEAFF
-	TRBV19	-	TRBJ1-3	TGTGCCAGTAGTCAGGGGATTACTGGAAACACCATATATTTT	CASSQGITGNTIYF
-	TRBV5-4	-	TRBJ1-1	TGTGCCAGCAGGACCGGGACATCCAACACTGAAGCTTTCTTT	CASRTGTSNTEAFF
-	TRBV7-9	-	TRBJ1-5	TGTGCCAGCTCGACAGAGCCTTATAGCAATCAGCCCCAGCATTTT	CASSTEPYSNQPQHF
-	TRBV15	once	TRBJ2-1	TGTGCCACCAGCAGAGATGGGCCAGGGACCGGTGAGCAGTTCTTC	CATSRDGPGTGEQFF
-	TRBV10-2	-	TRBJ1-4	TGCGCCAGCAGTGATAGAAAGGTGGAAGTTAATGAAAAACTGTTTTTT	CASSDRKVEVNEKLFF
-	TRBV30	-	TRBJ1-1	TGTGCCTGGTCACGGGCCCCGAGCACTGAAGCTTTCTTT	CAWSRAPSTEAFF
-	TRBV6-5	-	TRBJ1-5	TGTGCCAGCACCCCAAGGGATCAGCCCCAGCATTTT	CASTPRDQPQHF
TRBD1	TRBV2	-	TRBJ1-1	TGTGCCAGCAGGGGACAGGGGGAAGTGAACACTGAAGCTTTCTTT	CASRGQGEVNTEAFF
TRBD2	TRBV4-1	once	TRBJ2-7	TGCGCCAGCAGCCAAAAACGGTCTAGCGGGGGCGGTTCTTCCTACGAGCAGTACTTC	CASSQKRSSGGGSSYEQYF
-	TRBV11-2	-	TRBJ2-2	TGTGCCAGCAGCTTTTGGAGCGACGGGGAGCTGTTTTTT	CASSFWSDGELFF
-	TRBV19	-	TRBJ1-2	TGTGCCAGTAGTATAGGAGACCGGGCCTATGGCTACACCTTC	CASSIGDRAYGYTF
-	TRBV9	few	TRBJ1-1	TGTGCCAGCAGCGTAAGTCCTGAAACTGAAGCTTTCTTT	CASSVSPETEAFF
-	TRBV2	-	TRBJ2-3	TGTGCCAGCAGTGACCCCACCGCGAGGGGGGGCCAGGAGAAAGATACGCAGTATTTT	CASSDPTARGGQEKDTQYF
TRBD1	TRBV19	-	TRBJ1-5	TGTGCCAGTAGGGACCCCCACAGGGGAGGACAGCCCCAGCATTTT	CASRDPHRGGQPQHF
-	TRBV18	-	TRBJ2-5	TGTGCCAGCTCGACAGTTGGCAACCAGGAGACCCAGTACTTC	CASSTVGNQETQYF
-	TRBV5-5	-	TRBJ1-1	TGTGCCAGCCAACTCGAGCCGGACCCCCGGCGGAACACTGAAGCTTTCTTT	CASQLEPDPRRNTEAFF
-	TRBV7-9	-	TRBJ1-6	TGTGCCAGCAGCTTCTCAGCTGGCAGCTTTAATTCACCCCTCCACTTT	CASSFSAGSFNSPLHF
-	TRBV28	-	TRBJ2-7	TGTGCCAGCGGGTTAAGGGGACCCAGTGTTCTCGAGCAGTACTTC	CASGLRGPSVLEQYF
-	TRBV28	-	TRBJ1-2	TGTGCCAGCAGTTCCTTCACGCTAGGGCATGGCTACACCTTC	CASSSFTLGHGYTF
TRBD1	TRBV28	-	TRBJ1-4	TGTGCCAGCAGTTTATGGGAAACCGGGACAGGGAGAGTGGCTGCAACTAATGAAAAACTGTTTTTT	CASSLWETGTGRVAATNEKLFF
TRBD1	TRBV5-4	-	TRBJ2-2	TGTGCCAGCAGCTGGACAGGGTACACCGGGGAGCTGTTTTTT	CASSWTGYTGELFF
-	TRBV5-1	-	TRBJ2-2	TGCGCCAGCAGCTTCCTCCCCGGGGAGCTGTTTTTT	CASSFLPGELFF
-	TRBV5-1	-	TRBJ1-1	TGCGCCAGCAGTTTCAAAGACGCCGGAAGCCCTGAAGCTTTCTTT	CASSFKDAGSPEAFF
TRBD2	TRBV7-2	-	TRBJ2-5	TGTGCCAGCAGCTTAACGGGAGGGGGGGAGACCCAGTACTTC	CASSLTGGGETQYF
TRBD2	TRBV28	once	TRBJ2-1	TGTGGCTCTACGGCGGGGGGGACTTACAATGAGCAGTTCTTC	CGSTAGGTYNEQFF
-	TRBV6-1	few	TRBJ1-6	TGTGCCAGCAGTGAAAATCCAGGACAGCCTTCACCCCTCCACTTT	CASSENPGQPSPLHF
-	TRBV7-6	-	TRBJ1-1	TGTGCCAGCAGCCCGAGGATGGGGGGAAGTAACACTGAAGCTTTCTTT	CASSPRMGGSNTEAFF
TRBD2	TRBV9	-	TRBJ2-5	TGTGCCAGCAGCGTAGGGTCAGCGGGGGTTCAAGAGACCCAGTACTTC	CASSVGSAGVQETQYF
-	TRBV7-9	-	TRBJ2-1	TGTGCCAGCAGCCCGCCATTGAGGTGGGGCAATGAGCAGTTCTTC	CASSPPLRWGNEQFF
-	TRBV7-9	few	TRBJ1-3	TGTGCCAGCAGCCTCCATGCCTCTGGAAACACCATATATTTT	CASSLHASGNTIYF
TRBD1	TRBV2	-	TRBJ2-2	TGTGCCACCGCAAAGGGGACAGGGAACACCGGGGAGCTGTTTTTT	CATAKGTGNTGELFF
-	TRBV18	-	TRBJ1-3	TGTGCCAGCTCACCCGGGGCTGGAAACACCATATATTTT	CASSPGAGNTIYF
-	TRBV7-2	-	TRBJ1-3	TGTGCCAGCAGCCCCCGCGGGCCTGGAAACACCATATATTTT	CASSPRGPGNTIYF
TRBD1	TRBV7-6	-	TRBJ2-7	TGTGCCAGCAGCACCCGACAGGGGGCTGACTACGAGCAGTACTTC	CASSTRQGADYEQYF
-	TRBV28	-	TRBJ1-1	TGTGCCAGCACCCTCTGGGAGGGGCAGAACACTGAAGCTTTCTTT	CASTLWEGQNTEAFF
TRBD1	TRBV29-1	-	TRBJ1-6	TGCAGCGTTGCCGGGACAGGGAATTCACCCCTCCACTTT	CSVAGTGNSPLHF
-	TRBV7-3	-	TRBJ2-3	TGTGCCAGCAGCTTCCAGGGTTTTTTTACAGATACGCAGTATTTT	CASSFQGFFTDTQYF
-	TRBV7-2	-	TRBJ2-5	TGTGCCAGCAGCTTATTAGGGGGTTTGGCACAAGAGACCCAGTACTTC	CASSLLGGLAQETQYF
-	TRBV2	-	TRBJ2-7	TGTGCCAGCAGTGAAGAGGCCAGGGGCTACGAGCAGTACTTC	CASSEEARGYEQYF
-	TRBV2	-	TRBJ2-5	TGTGCCAGCAGTACAGGACGGTATCAAGAGACCCAGTACTTC	CASSTGRYQETQYF
-	TRBV5-5	-	TRBJ2-3	TGTGCCAGCAGCTTGGCGGGGGCTGCAGATACGCAGTATTTT	CASSLAGAADTQYF
-	TRBV7-8	-	TRBJ2-1	TGTGCCAGCAGCTTAGCGAGGAGACCCTACAATGAGCAGTTCTTC	CASSLARRPYNEQFF
-	TRBV6-5	once	TRBJ1-1	TGTGCCAGCAGTTACTTACTGAACACTGAAGCTTTCTTT	CASSYLLNTEAFF
TRBD2	TRBV5-4	-	TRBJ2-2	TGTGCCAGCAGCACTAGACTAGCGGGGGGGCTCACCGGGGAGCTGTTTTTT	CASSTRLAGGLTGELFF
-	TRBV11-2	-	TRBJ2-1	TGTGCCAGCAGCTCACGACCCGGGACTGCTTTATATGAGCAGTTCTTC	CASSSRPGTALYEQFF
-	TRBV29-1	once	TRBJ1-4	TGCAGCGTTGAGACGTATGGAAAACTGTTTTTT	CSVETYGKLFF
TRBD2	TRBV11-3	once	TRBJ2-1	TGTGCCAGCAGCTCGGGGGGGAATGAGCAGTTCTTC	CASSSGGNEQFF
TRBD1	TRBV19	-	TRBJ1-1	TGTGCCACCACCTACAGGGGGACGAACACTGAAGCTTTCTTT	CATTYRGTNTEAFF
-	TRBV14	-	TRBJ1-2	TGTGCCAGCAGCCAAGGAGATGGACTCAACTATGGCTACACCTTC	CASSQGDGLNYGYTF
TRBD1	TRBV2	-	TRBJ1-6	TGTGCCAGAGCGGACAGGGAGAATTCACCCCTCCACTTT	CARADRENSPLHF
-	TRBV5-1	-	TRBJ2-3	TGCGCCAGCAGCCCCGACTTACCAGATACGCAGTATTTT	CASSPDLPDTQYF
TRBD2	TRBV7-2	-	TRBJ2-3	TGTGCCAGCAGCTTAGTCAGGCTAGCGGGGAGATATAGCACAGATACGCAGTATTTT	CASSLVRLAGRYSTDTQYF
-	TRBV6-6	few	TRBJ1-5	TGTGCCAGCAGTTTTGGGGGAGGGCAGCCCCAGCATTTT	CASSFGGGQPQHF
-	TRBV25-1	-	TRBJ2-7	TGTGCCAGCCAGAACGGGCGGTTGGAGCAGTACTTC	CASQNGRLEQYF